This T cell receptor (beta chain) comes out of a study of T cells and copy number aberrations in small-cell lung cancer (dated by TCRdb to the early 2020s). Study-level background: TCR repertoire sequencing was paired with whole-exome sequencing of the same tumor regions to relate T cell metrics to mutations and copy number aberrations. Tumor TCR data existed for about 17 patients, and around 15 patients had TCR data from both tumor tissue and normal tissue.

Donors were patients with limited-stage small-cell lung cancer who underwent surgical resection in Hangzhou, China, between about 2008 and 2020. All donors had upfront surgery without preoperative chemotherapy or radiotherapy, and none received immunotherapy before or after surgery. All 20 or so patients in the sequenced cohort were smokers or heavy second-hand smokers. Three regions were collected from each tumor FFPE block by a grid approach so that spatial heterogeneity of the primary tumors was represented. Tumor regions were macrodissected to enrich malignant cells, and selection was limited to regions expected to yield at least 150 ng DNA. To characterize heterogeneity of the T cell repertoire, the study applied multi-region TCR-beta sequencing to resected limited-stage small-cell lung cancers and to tumor-adjacent lung tissue. Genomic DNA was extracted from FFPE tissue using the AllPrep DNA/RNA FFPE Kit (Qiagen).

Using multiplexed V- and J-gene primers, the immunoSEQ hsTCRB Kit amplified TCR-beta CDR3 regions from genomic DNA. Unique DNA barcodes were added in a second PCR, and the samples were pooled together with one negative control and one positive control. An Illumina MiSeq running a 150-cycle paired-end protocol was used to sequence the pooled TCR-beta libraries. Per the original workflow: Raw sequencing data were processed by Adaptive Biotechnologies into a report with normalized, annotated TCR-beta repertoires. T-cell density was computed as TCR-beta templates normalized to usable DNA, which was estimated by amplifying housekeeping genes. Richness was defined as the count of unique rearrangements, and clonality was defined as 1 minus Pielou's evenness. Three measures quantified intratumor TCR heterogeneity between regions: the Jaccard index, the Morisita overlap index, and the proportion of shared top-20 clonotypes. As stored in TCRdb, this immuneACCESS dataset retains in-frame rearrangements with V and J assigned. A fraction of the clones does not appear; measured against another copy, unresolved V genes explain less than half of the discrepancy, and the remainder lacks a known reason. That table is the source of V, J and clone size, and D and trimming were worked out from the DNA. The sample yields over 6,000 clones; approximately 76% were counted once. Clones ranked in the top ten supply about 10% of the sample.

Summary of the overall study and its limitations: Tumors had lower T-cell density, richness and clonality than adjacent lung tissue, but the difference in density was not significant. A negative correlation was found between higher copy number aberration burden and tumor T-cell density, richness and clonality. The TCR repertoire varied greatly across regions, with roughly 79.9-98% of clones confined to one region, an overlap lower than in localized NSCLC. The study was limited by a small sample size because surgical resection is uncommon in small-cell lung cancer, and validation of the findings is required. All specimens consisted of formalin-fixed paraffin-embedded tissue, which is known to introduce sequencing artifacts.

For this chain, trimming is 8 bases at the V end and 8 bases at the J end, and the number of junction bases without a gene match is 1. Counted from cysteine to phenylalanine, this CDR3 has 12 amino acids. CDR3 DNA is the only sequence kept; it has 36 bases, read in frame from the first base. Sequences MNHNS (CDR1) and SASEGT (CDR2) are obtained from the germline V gene. About this clone itself: The antigen it binds to is not known. No much larger clonotype is one base removed from it; base qualities were not supplied.

Sequencing was carried out using tumor tissue. The origin of this receptor is a man in his fifties with small cell lung cancer. The chain is encoded by TRBV6-1 joined to TRBJ2-2; the junction holds 11 bases that match TRBD2. The CDR3 reads CASASGRGELFF. Here is the DNA: TGTGCCAGCGCTAGCGGGAGGGGGGAGCTGTTTTTT.